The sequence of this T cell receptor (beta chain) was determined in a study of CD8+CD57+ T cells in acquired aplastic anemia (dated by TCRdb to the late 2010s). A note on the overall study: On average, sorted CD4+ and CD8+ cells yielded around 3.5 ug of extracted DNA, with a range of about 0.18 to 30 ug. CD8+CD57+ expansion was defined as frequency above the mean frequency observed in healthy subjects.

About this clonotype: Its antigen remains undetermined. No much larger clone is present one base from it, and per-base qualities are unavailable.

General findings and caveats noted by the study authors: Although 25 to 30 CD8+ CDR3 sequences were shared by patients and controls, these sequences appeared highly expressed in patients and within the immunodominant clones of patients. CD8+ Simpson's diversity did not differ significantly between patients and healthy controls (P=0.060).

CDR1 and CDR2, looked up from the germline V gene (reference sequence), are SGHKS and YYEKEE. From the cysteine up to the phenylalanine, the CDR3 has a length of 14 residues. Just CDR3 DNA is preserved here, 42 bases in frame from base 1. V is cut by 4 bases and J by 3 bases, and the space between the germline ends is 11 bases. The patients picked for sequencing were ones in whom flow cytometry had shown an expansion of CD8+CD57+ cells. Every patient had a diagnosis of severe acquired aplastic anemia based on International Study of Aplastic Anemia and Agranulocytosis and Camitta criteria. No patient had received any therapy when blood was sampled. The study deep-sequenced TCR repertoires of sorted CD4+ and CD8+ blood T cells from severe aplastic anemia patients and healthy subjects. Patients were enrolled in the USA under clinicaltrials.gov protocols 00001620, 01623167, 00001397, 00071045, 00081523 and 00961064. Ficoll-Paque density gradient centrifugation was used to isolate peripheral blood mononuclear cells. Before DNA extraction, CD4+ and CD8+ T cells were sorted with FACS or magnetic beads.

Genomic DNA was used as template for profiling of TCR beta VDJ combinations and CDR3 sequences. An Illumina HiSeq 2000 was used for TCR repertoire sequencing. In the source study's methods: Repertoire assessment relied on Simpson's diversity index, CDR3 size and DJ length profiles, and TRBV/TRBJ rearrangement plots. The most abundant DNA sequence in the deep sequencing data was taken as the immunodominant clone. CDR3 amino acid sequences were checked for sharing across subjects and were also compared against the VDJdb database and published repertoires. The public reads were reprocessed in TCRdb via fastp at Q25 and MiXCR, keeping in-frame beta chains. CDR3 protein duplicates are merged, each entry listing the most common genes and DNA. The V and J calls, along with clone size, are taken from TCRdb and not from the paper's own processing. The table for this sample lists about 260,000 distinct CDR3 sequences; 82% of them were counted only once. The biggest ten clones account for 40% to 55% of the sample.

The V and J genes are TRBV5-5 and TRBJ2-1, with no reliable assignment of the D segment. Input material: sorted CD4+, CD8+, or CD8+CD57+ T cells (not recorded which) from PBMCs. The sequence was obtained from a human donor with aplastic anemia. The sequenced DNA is TGTGCCAGCAGCCTGGCGGCGTTCTACAATGAGCAGTTCTTC. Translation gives CASSLAAFYNEQFF.